Sequencing of this TCR beta chain was carried out in a study of blood T cell repertoires in COVID-19. In the study overall: Sources were T cells, B-cell-depleted T cells, or PBMCs; the material itself was cDNA or gDNA.

Per the study methods: Estimates of nucleated cell counts were drawn from the amplification of reference gene primers. Repertoires were generated with immunoSEQ multiplex PCR, while TCRdb's copy carries only in-frame clones and drops some. V, J and clone size are those of that table, while D and trimming were read from the DNA. The data hold about 180,000 clones, with more than 75% observed a single time. The V end was cut by 5 bases, the J end by 5 bases, with 22 bases between. CDR1 is LGHNA and CDR2 is YNFKEQ in the germline V gene. The CDR3 totals 16 residues. Ages ranged from about 18 to 89 years, with residence in 24 US areas. Participants were placed into cohorts based on the clinical history they reported.

The chain uses TRBV4-2 and TRBJ2-7; possibly TRBD2 for D (5 bases). The source is a woman in her 30s who had recovered from COVID-19. The specimen was PBMCs or T cells enriched from blood (not recorded which). For the CDR3, the DNA is TGTGCCAGCAGCTCCCCCTTCCGGGCCGGGATCCACGAGCAGTACTTC. Its translation is CASSSPFRAGIHEQYF.